This passage covers 15 T cell receptor beta chains from one sample sequenced in a study of blood T cell repertoires in COVID-19. Data came from immunoSEQ multiplex PCR; TCRdb stores just in-frame clones and leaves some out. The table lists 200,000 to 300,000 clones, roughly 88% of them singletons. Material: PBMCs or T cells enriched from blood (not recorded which). The receptors were gathered from a woman between 35 and 50 years old with acute COVID-19.

This chain uses TRBV19 with TRBJ2-1, with D uncertain. CDR1 is LNHDA and CDR2 is SQIVND in the germline V gene (reference sequence). The CDR3 is 13 residues long. The germline V and J ends were trimmed by 7 bases and 0 bases, with 7 bases remaining between them. The CDR3 region is CASNGGSYNEQFF. DNA for the CDR3: TGTGCCAGTAATGGCGGCTCCTACAATGAGCAGTTCTTC.

J is TRBJ2-1 and V is TRBV25-1; TRBD1 might be the D (6 bases). The V gene lost 9 bases and the J gene lost 1 base, with 10 bases spanning the gap. Germline V lookup: CDR1 MGHDK, CDR2 SYGVNS. This CDR3 is 13 amino acids long. The CDR3 region has the DNA TGTGCCAGTGGGGACATATCCTACAATGAGCAGTTCTTC. It codes for CASGDISYNEQFF.

This chain connects TRBV29-1 to TRBJ2-1; 9 nucleotides line up with TRBD2. The CDR3 extends over 14 amino acids. Looked up from germline, CDR1 is SQVTM and CDR2 is ANQGSEA. J was trimmed by 3 bases and V by 7 bases; bases with no gene match: 7. CDR3 protein: CSAQDSGGYNEQFF. In nucleotides, the CDR3 is TGCAGCGCCCAAGATAGCGGGGGCTACAATGAGCAGTTCTTC.

The chain joins TRBV7-8 to TRBJ2-7; possibly TRBD2 for D (5 bases). CDR1 is SGHVS, CDR2 FQNEAQ, per germline. Trimming left V 5 bases short and J 0 bases short, with 14 bases between. There are 15 residues in the CDR3. The CDR3 reads CASSPNRGPSYEQYF. As DNA, the CDR3 is TGTGCCAGCAGCCCCAATCGCGGGCCCTCCTACGAGCAGTACTTC.

This clone came up once. The chain couples TRBV11-2 to TRBJ1-2; tentatively, D is TRBD1 (5 bases). Trimming took off 9 bases at V and 2 bases at J, with 7 bases between the two ends. CDR3 length equals 11 residues. Germline-derived CDR1 and CDR2 are SGHAT and FQNNGV. DNA of the CDR3: TGTGCCAGTGGACAAAACTATGGCTACACCTTC. It encodes CASGQNYGYTF.

This rearrangement joins TRBV4-1 to TRBJ2-3, with a possible D match to TRBD1 (6 bases). Germline V gene data show CDR1 as MGHRA and CDR2 as YSYEKL. This CDR3 is built from 16 residues. Trimming took 4 bases from V and 2 from J, leaving 16 bases between them. CDR3 bases: TGCGCCAGCAGCCTACAGGGATATGAACACACAGATACGCAGTATTTT. It yields the protein CASSLQGYEHTDTQYF.

The table lists this clone with a few counts. V is TRBV19 and J is TRBJ1-5; the match to TRBD1 covers 7 bases. CDR1 is LNHDA, CDR2 SQIVND, per germline (reference sequence). CDR3 size: 14 residues. V shed 7 bases, J shed 6 bases, and the junction held 9 bases outside the gene matches. CDR3 bases: TGTGCCAGTACCCCATTAGGGGGCAGTCAGCCCCAGCATTTT. This sequence encodes CASTPLGGSQPQHF.

This chain uses TRBV6-5 with TRBJ2-7, with TRBD2 matching over 10 bases. This CDR3 has 14 residues. Germline V gives CDR1 MNHEY, CDR2 SVGAGI. The ends lost 0 bases at V and 5 bases at J; junction bases unmatched: 1. The CDR3 reads CASSYSSGGDEQYF. In nucleotides, the CDR3 is TGTGCCAGCAGTTACTCGAGCGGGGGGGACGAGCAGTACTTC.

The chain has TRBV11-2 and TRBJ2-2, with 9 bases lining up with TRBD2. Germline V gives CDR1 SGHAT, CDR2 FQNNGV. The trim removed 6 bases at V and 7 bases at J, leaving 12 bases unmatched. This CDR3 region has 16 residues. CDR3 amino acids: CASRLSGRSGVGELFF. Here the CDR3 DNA reads TGTGCCAGCAGATTAAGCGGGAGGTCCGGGGTCGGGGAGCTGTTTTTT.

The rearrangement uses TRBV19 and TRBJ2-6; 8 bases line up with TRBD1. Germline V gene data show CDR1 as LNHDA and CDR2 as SQIVND (reference sequence). CDR3 size: 20 residues. J was trimmed by 1 base and V by 3 bases; bases with no gene match: 14. CDR3 amino acids: CASSISAGGNLGSGANVLTF. The CDR3 bases are TGTGCCAGTAGTATTTCGGCAGGGGGCAATCTGGGGTCTGGGGCCAACGTCCTGACTTTC. Combining the CDR3 with reference TRBV19 and TRBJ2-6 gives the whole variable domain DGGITQSPKYLFRKEGQNVTLSCEQNLNHDAMYWYRQDPGQGLRLIYYSQIVNDFQKGDIAEGYSVSREKKESFPLTVTSAQKNPTAFYLCASSISAGGNLGSGANVLTFGAGSRLTVL.

This clone was recorded only once. This chain uses TRBV11-2 with TRBJ2-1; 7 nucleotides match TRBD2. This CDR3 has 15 amino acids. The V gene's germline CDR1 is SGHAT and CDR2 FQNNGV. V lost 5 bases, J lost 0 bases, and 4 bases stayed unmatched. CDR3 in amino acids: CASSVTGGSYNEQFF. The CDR3 DNA follows: TGTGCCAGCAGCGTCACGGGAGGCTCCTACAATGAGCAGTTCTTC.

This clone was counted a single time. The chain couples TRBV30 to TRBJ1-5; 8 bases agree with TRBD1. The J segment lost 2 bases and the V segment lost 1 base, leaving 4 bases of the junction unmatched. This CDR3 is 15 amino acids long. Germline V gives CDR1 GTSNPN, CDR2 SVGIG (reference sequence). The CDR3 coding sequence is TGTGCCTGGAGTGGCGGACAGGGCGGCAATCAGCCCCAGCATTTT. It is translated as CAWSGGQGGNQPQHF.

This clone was counted once. CDR3 DNA sequence: TGTGCCAGCTCGGAAGGCAGGTACTATGGCTACACCTTC. Translation gives CASSEGRYYGYTF. This chain uses TRBV18 with TRBJ1-2; D call uncertain. This CDR3 contains 13 residues. Trimming removed 6 bases from V and 3 bases from J, with 11 bases in between. Germline-derived CDR1 and CDR2 are KGHSH and LQKENI.

This clone has only one observation. The V call is TRBV28, the J call TRBJ1-3; D not certain. V lost 7 bases, J lost 4 bases, and 11 bases lay in between. Germline V CDR1 and CDR2: MDHEN, SYDVKM. The CDR3 is 13 amino acids. CDR3 nucleotide sequence: TGTGCCAGCACCTCGGGAGGGGGAAACACCATATATTTT. It codes for CASTSGGGNTIYF.

The gene calls are TRBV5-6 and TRBJ1-2; 7 positions match TRBD1. The germline V gene has CDR1 SGHDT and CDR2 YYEEEE. V lost 2 bases and J lost 9; bases outside the gene matches: 7. The CDR3 is 13 residues long. The CDR3 here is CASSLGRGSRYTF. The CDR3 bases are TGTGCCAGCAGCTTAGGCAGGGGGTCCCGCTACACCTTC.